One TCR beta chain is described in this entry. The antigen remains undetermined. The data belong to a study of T cell responses to AZD1222 COVID-19 vaccine. Looking at the study overall: Recipients boosted at about 4 weeks or about 12 weeks are pooled.

CDR3 length: 19 amino acids. Per the germline V gene, CDR1 is SGHDT and CDR2 is YYEEEE. J gave up 2 bases and V 4 bases, and 15 bases lay outside the gene matches. Overall study findings and caveats: Spike was spanned by vaccine-associated CD4 TCRs, which were dominant at 160-218 and 743-854. An increase in Spike-specific TCR breadth and depth was observed after two AZD1222 doses. White British donors predominated, females outnumbered males, and clonal diversity was possibly underestimated.

Repertoires were generated with immunoSEQ multiplex PCR, while TCRdb's copy carries only in-frame clones and drops some. The sample includes 150,000 to 200,000 clones, roughly 90% of them seen just once. The sample consisted of peripheral blood, taken on day 0 of AZD1222 vaccination. The TCR originated in an adult in good health. This rearrangement joins TRBV5-6 to TRBJ2-3, with TRBD2 matching 11 bases. The CDR3 here is CASSPGLAVFWSPTDTQYF. The CDR3 nucleotides read TGTGCCAGCAGCCCGGGACTAGCGGTCTTTTGGTCCCCCACAGATACGCAGTATTTT.